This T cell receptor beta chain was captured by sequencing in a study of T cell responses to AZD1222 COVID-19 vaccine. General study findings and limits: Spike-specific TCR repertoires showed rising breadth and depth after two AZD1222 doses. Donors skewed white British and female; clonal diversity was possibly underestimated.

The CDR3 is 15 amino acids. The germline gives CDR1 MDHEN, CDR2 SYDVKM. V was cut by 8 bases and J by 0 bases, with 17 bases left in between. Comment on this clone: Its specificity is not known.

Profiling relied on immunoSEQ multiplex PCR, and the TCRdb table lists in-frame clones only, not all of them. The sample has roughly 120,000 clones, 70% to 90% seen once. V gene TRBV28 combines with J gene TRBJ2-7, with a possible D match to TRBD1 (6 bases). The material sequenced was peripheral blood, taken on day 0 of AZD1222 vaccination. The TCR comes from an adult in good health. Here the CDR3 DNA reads TGTGCCAGCTTAAACCCGGGACATTACTCCTACGAGCAGTACTTC. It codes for CASLNPGHYSYEQYF.